Below, 27 T cell receptor beta chains from the same sample are listed, as sequenced in a study of blood T cell repertoires in COVID-19. The repertoire was sequenced with immunoSEQ multiplex PCR; TCRdb's copy has only in-frame clones and lacks some. The sample has roughly 230,000 clones, roughly 80% seen once. The sequenced sample consisted of peripheral blood. Receptors originate from a woman older than 75 with acute or convalescent COVID-19.

This clone has just one count. In DNA, the CDR3 is TGCGCCAGCAGCTCCCGTACCAGGGTTGAGCAGTTCTTC. This translates into CASSSRTRVEQFF. The V gene is TRBV5-1, the J gene TRBJ2-1, with a tentative D call TRBD1 (5 bases). The germline V gene has CDR1 SGHRS and CDR2 YFSETQ. V was clipped by 3 bases and J by 9 bases, with 13 bases between them. There are 13 residues in the CDR3. The whole variable domain, filled in from reference TRBV5-1 and TRBJ2-1, reads KAGVTQTPRYLIKTRGQQVTLSCSPISGHRSVSWYQQTPGQGLQFLFEYFSETQRNKGNFPGRFSGRQFSNSRSEMNVSTLELGDSALYLCASSSRTRVEQFFGPGTRLTVL.

The V gene is TRBV5-1, the J gene TRBJ2-2; 9 bases fit TRBD1. J lost 9 bases, V lost 1 base, and 4 bases had no gene match. Germline lookup yields CDR1 SGHRS and CDR2 YFSETQ. This CDR3 is built from 14 residues. In DNA, the CDR3 is TGCGCCAGCAGCTTGACAGGGGGCGCCTGGGAGCTGTTTTTT. This encodes CASSLTGGAWELFF.

The V call is TRBV19, the J call TRBJ1-3; 7 bases are shared with TRBD1. V gave up 4 bases and J gave up 0 bases; unmatched junction bases: 6. Germline V gene sequence: CDR1 LNHDA, CDR2 SQIVND (reference sequence). This CDR3 is built from 16 residues. The CDR3, as DNA: TGTGCCAGTAGTAGCCCGGGACAGAGCTCTGGAAACACCATATATTTT. It codes for CASSSPGQSSGNTIYF.

The rearrangement joins TRBV14 to TRBJ2-5; D may be TRBD1 (5 bases). The V end was cut by 0 bases, the J end by 2 bases, with 7 bases between. Germline V gene sequence: CDR1 SGHDN, CDR2 FVKESK. The CDR3 totals 14 residues. CDR3 protein: CASSQDRTQETQYF. The DNA of the CDR3 is TGTGCCAGCAGCCAAGATCGGACACAAGAGACCCAGTACTTC.

Only one count was recorded for this clone. This chain links TRBV18 with TRBJ1-1, with D unclear. V lost 5 bases to trimming and J lost 5 bases, with 6 bases between them. Germline V gene data show CDR1 as KGHSH and CDR2 as LQKENI. This CDR3 is 11 amino acids long. The CDR3 DNA sequence: TGTGCCAGCTCAGCGGGAACTGAAGCTTTCTTT. It yields the protein CASSAGTEAFF.

The chain combines TRBV5-6 with TRBJ2-7, with D perhaps TRBD1 (5 bases). The germline gives CDR1 SGHDT, CDR2 YYEEEE. CDR3 size: 14 residues. V lost 1 base to trimming and J lost 1 base, with 9 bases between them. Written as DNA, the CDR3 is TGTGCCAGCAGCTTGTTAGGGGCTTCCTACGAGCAGTACTTC. It encodes CASSLLGASYEQYF.

This clone was observed once. J is TRBJ2-3 and V is TRBV7-3; 10 bases fit TRBD1. V shed 1 base, J shed 3 bases, and the junction held 10 bases outside the gene matches. The CDR3 loop spans 18 amino acids. Germline assignment: CDR1 SGHTA and CDR2 FQGTGA. This CDR3 reads CASSLKGRGTGVTDTQYF. CDR3 nucleotide sequence: TGTGCCAGCAGCTTAAAGGGCAGGGGGACAGGGGTAACAGATACGCAGTATTTT.

V and J are TRBV6-5 and TRBJ2-1, with 7 positions matching TRBD1. Germline CDR1 reads MNHEY; CDR2 reads SVGAGI. With 5 bases clipped from V and 15 bases from J, the junction kept 19 bases outside the gene matches. The CDR3 runs 15 residues. CDR3 sequence: CASSLDSGTAGRTFF. The CDR3 bases are TGTGCCAGCAGTCTAGACTCGGGGACAGCCGGAAGGACGTTCTTC.

The genes are TRBV18 and TRBJ1-1, with 10 positions matching TRBD1. The junction had 5 bases not matched to a gene; V was cut back by 3 bases and J by 1 base. The CDR3 consists of 16 residues. In germline, CDR1 is KGHSH, CDR2 LQKENI. The CDR3 spells CASSPRGQGGNTEAFF. CDR3 nucleotides: TGTGCCAGCTCACCTCGAGGACAGGGGGGGAACACTGAAGCTTTCTTT.

The gene calls are TRBV3-1 (or the pseudogene TRBV3-2) and TRBJ2-2, with D maybe TRBD1 (6 bases). V lost 5 bases to trimming and J lost 6 bases, with 16 bases between them. Germline CDR1 and CDR2: LGHDT and YNNKEL (reference sequence). This CDR3 is 15 amino acids long. The CDR3 sequence is CASSIQQGRAGELFF. The CDR3 nucleotides are TGTGCCAGCAGCATCCAACAGGGTCGGGCCGGGGAGCTGTTTTTT.

This chain links TRBV15 with TRBJ2-7; D is perhaps TRBD2 (5 bases). Germline-derived CDR1 and CDR2 are LNHNV and YYDKDF (reference sequence). The CDR3 loop spans 13 amino acids. Trimming cost V 4 bases and J 2 bases, with 9 bases left between them. CDR3 protein: CATSKEATYEQYF. The CDR3 bases are TGTGCCACCAGCAAGGAGGCCACCTACGAGCAGTACTTC.

The V and J genes are TRBV5-1 and TRBJ2-5; 10 bases fit TRBD2. Looked up from germline, CDR1 is SGHRS and CDR2 is YFSETQ. J lost 4 bases, V lost 7 bases, and 10 bases had no gene match. The CDR3 is 15 residues long. The CDR3 DNA reads as TGCGCCAGCTCCTCGGTAGCGGGAGGAGGAGAGACCCAGTACTTC. This gives the protein CASSSVAGGGETQYF.

The genes are TRBV11-3 and TRBJ2-3; the match to TRBD2 covers 13 bases. CDR1 and CDR2 from the germline V gene are SGHNT and YENEEA. There are 16 residues in the CDR3. V dropped 5 bases and J dropped 4; count of bases not matched to a gene: 6. The CDR3 loop reads CASSPGTSGAADTQYF. The CDR3 DNA reads as TGTGCCAGCAGCCCTGGGACTAGCGGGGCGGCAGATACGCAGTATTTT.

This clone was seen only once. J is TRBJ2-2 and V is TRBV7-3, with no clear D. The CDR3 has 14 amino acids. CDR1 SGHTA and CDR2 FQGTGA come from the germline V gene. Trimming stripped 2 bases from V and 6 bases from J, with 10 bases between. The CDR3 loop reads CASSLGLGAGELFF. The CDR3 DNA sequence: TGTGCCAGCAGCTTAGGTCTAGGCGCCGGGGAGCTGTTTTTT. The complete variable domain, with remaining parts taken from reference TRBV7-3 and TRBJ2-2, reads GAGVSQTPSNKVTEKGKYVELRCDPISGHTALYWYRQSLGQGPEFLIYFQGTGAADDSGLPNDRFFAVRPEGSVSTLKIQRTERGDSAVYLCASSLGLGAGELFFGEGSRLTVL.

The gene calls are TRBV7-9 and TRBJ2-1, with TRBD2 identical over 9 bases. The germline gives CDR1 SEHNR, CDR2 FQNEAQ (reference sequence). The CDR3 is 18 amino acids. Trimming cost V 0 bases and J 10 bases; bases outside gene matches: 16. This CDR3 reads CASSLAEAGGGLGKEQFF. DNA of the CDR3: TGTGCCAGCAGCTTAGCGGAAGCGGGAGGAGGGTTGGGGAAGGAGCAGTTCTTC. Using reference TRBV7-9 and TRBJ2-1 for the parts outside the CDR3, the full variable domain is DTGVSQNPRHKITKRGQNVTFRCDPISEHNRLYWYRQTLGQGPEFLTYFQNEAQLEKSRLLSDRFSAERPKGSFSTLEIQRTEQGDSAMYLCASSLAEAGGGLGKEQFFGPGTRLTVL.

The chain has TRBV10-3 and TRBJ2-7; TRBD2 aligns across 14 bases. The length of the CDR3 is 16 residues. V dropped 6 bases and J dropped 0; count of bases not matched to a gene: 4. Germline CDR1 ENHRY, CDR2 SYGVKD. DNA for the CDR3: TGTGCCATCAGCTCGGGACTAGCGGGGGCCTCCTACGAGCAGTACTTC. Translating gives CAISSGLAGASYEQYF.

This clone was seen a handful of times. The chain employs TRBV9 and TRBJ1-2, with D unclear. This CDR3 region has 12 residues. V gave up 1 base and J gave up 9 bases, with 10 bases separating them. CDR1 and CDR2 (germline): SGDLS, YYNGEE. This CDR3 reads CASSVSPNSYTF. DNA of the CDR3: TGTGCCAGCAGCGTATCCCCAAACAGCTACACCTTC.

V gene TRBV27 combines with J gene TRBJ1-2; D remains unclear. In germline, CDR1 is MNHEY, CDR2 SMNVEV (reference sequence). This CDR3 region has 13 residues. V was pared by 6 bases and J by 2 bases, with 10 bases between. As DNA, the CDR3 is TGTGCCAGCAGGAAAACAGAGAACTATGGCTACACCTTC. Amino acid sequence: CASRKTENYGYTF.

The CDR3 DNA is TGTGCCAGCAGTGCGACAGGGGGCGGGTATGGCTACACCTTC. This translates into CASSATGGGYGYTF. The chain joins TRBV28 to TRBJ1-2, with TRBD1 identical over 10 bases. Germline-derived CDR1 and CDR2 are MDHEN and SYDVKM. Germline trimming cut 5 bases from V and 5 bases from J; bases unmatched to any gene: 5. The CDR3 covers 14 residues.

This chain joins TRBV10-3 and TRBJ1-2; a weak D match, TRBD1 (6 bases). The CDR3 extends over 14 amino acids. Germline V lookup: CDR1 ENHRY, CDR2 SYGVKD. V lost 6 bases to trimming and J lost 3 bases, with 14 bases between them. CDR3 in DNA: TGTGCCATCAGCCCTCAACAGGGTGACTATGGCTACACCTTC. Protein sequence: CAISPQQGDYGYTF.

With respect to this clone: At one boundary the junction diverges from the germline segment, which might be a read error. V gene TRBV19 combines with J gene TRBJ1-1; no reliable D call. This CDR3 is built from 11 residues. Germline V gene lookup returns CDR1 LNHDA and CDR2 SQIVND (reference sequence). The CDR3 loop reads CASRAGHPLAF. The CDR3 DNA is TGTGCCAGTAGGGCAGGCCACCCGCTCGCATTT.

The chain recombines TRBV5-6 with TRBJ1-5; possible D gene TRBD1, 5 bases. Germline assignment: CDR1 SGHDT and CDR2 YYEEEE. V shed 3 bases and J shed 4 bases, with 8 bases lying between them. CDR3 length: 13 amino acids. CDR3 nucleotides: TGTGCCAGCAGCTGGGGGGGGAATCAGCCCCAGCATTTT. It encodes CASSWGGNQPQHF.

The chain combines TRBV9 with TRBJ2-7; 12 bases line up with TRBD1. The V gene's germline CDR1 is SGDLS and CDR2 YYNGEE. J was trimmed by 4 bases and V by 2 bases; bases with no gene match: 7. This CDR3 has 16 amino acids. The CDR3 coding sequence is TGTGCCAGCAGCGTGTCCCCGGGACAGGGGGCGTACGAGCAGTACTTC. Its translation is CASSVSPGQGAYEQYF.

This clone was seen a handful of times. V is TRBV4-1 and J is TRBJ1-1, with D perhaps TRBD1 (6 bases). V was shortened by 4 bases and J by 3 bases, with 18 bases between the two germline ends. CDR1 is MGHRA and CDR2 is YSYEKL in the germline V gene. This CDR3 region has 16 residues. The CDR3 bases are TGCGCCAGCAGCCTCATCGGCGGGGGCGCGGACACTGAAGCTTTCTTT. Amino acids: CASSLIGGGADTEAFF.

There are a few counts of this clone. V is TRBV29-1 and J is TRBJ2-1, with a possible D match to TRBD2 (5 bases). The V end was cut by 4 bases, the J end by 1 base, with 11 bases between. CDR1 is SQVTM, CDR2 ANQGSEA, per germline. The CDR3 length is 14 residues. The CDR3 sequence: CSVVSGKSYNEQFF. CDR3 coding DNA: TGCAGCGTTGTCTCGGGGAAGTCCTACAATGAGCAGTTCTTC.

CDR3 coding DNA: TGTGCCAGCAGTTTCCGCCCGGGAGGGAATGAGCAGTTCTTC. Translated, it gives CASSFRPGGNEQFF. The chain uses TRBV28 and TRBJ2-1; the match to TRBD2 covers 8 bases. Germline CDR1 is MDHEN and CDR2 is SYDVKM. J was trimmed by 7 bases and V by 3 bases; bases with no gene match: 5. This CDR3 has 14 residues.

The chain joins TRBV5-4 to TRBJ1-1; tentative D call: TRBD1 (5 bases). The germline V gene has CDR1 SGHNT and CDR2 YYREEE (reference sequence). The CDR3 is 13 residues long. Trimming pared 3 bases from V and 1 base from J, leaving 7 bases between. CDR3 DNA sequence: TGTGCCAGCAGCTGGAGGGGGAACACTGAAGCTTTCTTT. Encoded protein: CASSWRGNTEAFF.